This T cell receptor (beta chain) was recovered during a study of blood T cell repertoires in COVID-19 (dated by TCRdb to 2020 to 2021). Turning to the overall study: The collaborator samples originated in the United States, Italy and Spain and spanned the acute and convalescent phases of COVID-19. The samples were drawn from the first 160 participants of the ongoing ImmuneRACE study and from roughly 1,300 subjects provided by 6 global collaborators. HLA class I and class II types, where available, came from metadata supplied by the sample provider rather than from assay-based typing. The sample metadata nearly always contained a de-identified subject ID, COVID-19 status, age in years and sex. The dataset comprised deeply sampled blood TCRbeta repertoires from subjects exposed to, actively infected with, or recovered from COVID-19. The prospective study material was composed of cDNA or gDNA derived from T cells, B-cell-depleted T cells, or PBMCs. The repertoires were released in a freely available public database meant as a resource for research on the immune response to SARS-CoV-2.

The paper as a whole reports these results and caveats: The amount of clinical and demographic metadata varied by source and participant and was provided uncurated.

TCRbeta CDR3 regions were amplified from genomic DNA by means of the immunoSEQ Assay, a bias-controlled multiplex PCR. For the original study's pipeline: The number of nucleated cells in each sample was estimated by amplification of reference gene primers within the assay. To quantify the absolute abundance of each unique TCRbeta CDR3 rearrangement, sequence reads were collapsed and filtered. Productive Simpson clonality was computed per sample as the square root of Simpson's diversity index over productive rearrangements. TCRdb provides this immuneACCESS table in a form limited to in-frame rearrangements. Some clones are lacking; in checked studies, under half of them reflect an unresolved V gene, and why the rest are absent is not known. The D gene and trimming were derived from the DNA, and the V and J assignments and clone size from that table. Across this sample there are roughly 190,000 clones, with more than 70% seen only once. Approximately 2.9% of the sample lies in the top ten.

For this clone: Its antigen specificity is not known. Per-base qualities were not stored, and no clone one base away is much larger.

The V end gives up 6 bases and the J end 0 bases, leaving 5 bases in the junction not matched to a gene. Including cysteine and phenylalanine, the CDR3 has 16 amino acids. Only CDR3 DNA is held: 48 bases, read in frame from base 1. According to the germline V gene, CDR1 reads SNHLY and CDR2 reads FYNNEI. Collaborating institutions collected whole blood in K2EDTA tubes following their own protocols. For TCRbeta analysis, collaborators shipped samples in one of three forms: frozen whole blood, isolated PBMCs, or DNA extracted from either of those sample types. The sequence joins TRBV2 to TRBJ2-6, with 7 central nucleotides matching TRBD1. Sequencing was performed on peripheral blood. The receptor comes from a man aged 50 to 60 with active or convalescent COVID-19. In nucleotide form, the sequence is TGTGCCAGCAGGCGACAGGGAAGCTCTGGGGCCAACGTCCTGACTTTC. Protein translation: CASRRQGSSGANVLTF.